The 4 T cell receptor beta chains given below trace back to one sample, sequenced in a study of blood T cell repertoires in COVID-19 (dated by TCRdb to the early 2020s). Library creation used the immunoSEQ multiplex PCR assay. TCRdb retrieved this table from immuneACCESS and kept in-frame rearrangements only. Not all clones are present; in checked studies, unresolved V genes account for under half, and no reason is known for the remainder. The sample data list around 59,000 clones, and over 70% of these were observed just once. The top ten constitute around 19% of the sample. What was sequenced was peripheral blood. These TCRs come from a woman between 45 and 60 years old with active or convalescent COVID-19.

The rearrangement joins TRBV10-2 to TRBJ2-4, with 7 bases fitting TRBD1. Germline V CDR1 and CDR2: WSHSY, SAAADI. CDR3 length equals 14 residues. The J segment lost 9 bases and the V segment lost 2 bases, leaving 7 bases of the junction unmatched. CDR3 in amino acids: CASSEDPYRGIQYF. CDR3 DNA sequence: TGCGCCAGCAGTGAGGACCCCTACAGGGGCATTCAGTACTTC.

The J gene is TRBJ2-7, the V gene TRBV30; 13 bases match TRBD2. In germline, CDR1 is GTSNPN, CDR2 SVGIG (reference sequence). With V trimmed by 1 base and J by 3 bases, 0 bases remained unmatched. CDR3 length: 14 amino acids. The CDR3 spells CAWSGTSGSYEQYF. In DNA form, the CDR3 reads TGTGCCTGGAGTGGGACTAGCGGGAGCTACGAGCAGTACTTC.

The V and J genes are TRBV2 and TRBJ2-7, with TRBD1 as a possible D gene (6 bases). Germline values: CDR1 SNHLY, CDR2 FYNNEI. V lost 9 bases and J lost 7, with 22 bases in between. The CDR3 loop spans 14 amino acids. CDR3 residues: CAREVQGRIGEQYF. The CDR3 DNA reads as TGTGCCAGGGAGGTACAGGGCCGGATTGGGGAGCAGTACTTC.

The chain uses TRBV11-2 and TRBJ2-7; unclear D gene. Germline V gene lookup returns CDR1 SGHAT and CDR2 FQNNGV. The CDR3 is 10 residues long. Trimming removed 5 bases from V and 3 bases from J, with 2 bases in between. The CDR3 sequence is CASSHYEQYF. As DNA, the CDR3 is TGTGCCAGCAGCCACTACGAGCAGTACTTC.